The T cell receptor (beta chain) under discussion was sequenced for a study of T-cell reconstitution after alpha-beta-depleted transplantation in children. Note on this clonotype: Its antigen is still unknown.

CDR1 MGHRA and CDR2 YSYEKL come from the germline V gene. The CDR3 spans 15 residues. Trimming removed 6 bases from V and 1 base from J, with 15 bases in between. Study-level points and caveats: Surviving thymic progenitors and recipient T cells were the source of high TCRbeta diversity at day 60 in some patients. Reports say that about two months after transplant, the alpha-beta T cells came out of several hundred graft clones that had expanded. T cells produced anew were the main source of T-cell counts and diversity one year after transplant.

A library of TCRbeta sequences, prepared with unique molecular identifiers, was generated. MiXCR, run by TCRdb on the PCR reads, gives a single entry per CDR3 protein. Found here are under 450,000 distinct CDR3 sequences, roughly 16% of them singletons; the top ten hold under 30%. The sequenced sample was PBMCs, mostly from graft donor cells, obtained 360 days after TCRalphabeta/CD19-depleted stem cell transplant. The chain joins TRBV4-1 to TRBJ2-5; D remains ambiguous. This clonotype was sampled from a boy younger than two who had a stem cell transplant for Wiskott-Aldrich syndrome, so the T cells may come from the graft donor. CDR3 sequence reads: CASRLGREPQETQYF. CDR3 DNA sequence: TGCGCCAGCAGATTGGGTCGAGAGCCCCAAGAGACCCAGTACTTC.